This entry lists 15 T cell receptor beta chains sequenced from one sample in a study of blood T cells in healthy people across ages. The authors ran a second PCR of roughly 6 to 12 cycles using a sample-barcoded 5' primer and a J-beta primer mix. MiXCR was run by TCRdb on the 5' RACE reads, yielding one entry per CDR3 protein. The table lists about 1.7 million distinct CDR3 sequences, under 30% of them singletons. Sequencing used blood. The receptors shown here come from a woman in her twenties or thirties in good health.

The V call is TRBV5-1, the J call TRBJ2-5; perhaps TRBD1 as D (6 bases). V lost 0 bases to trimming and J lost 10 bases, with 13 bases between them. The CDR3 is made up of 13 amino acids. Germline lookup yields CDR1 SGHRS and CDR2 YFSETQ. CDR3 nucleotides: TGCGCCAGCAGCTTGGAGTACGAGGGGGACCAGTACTTC. Its protein product is CASSLEYEGDQYF.

The table lists this clonotype with a few counts. This chain links TRBV20-1 with TRBJ2-1; TRBD2 might be the D (5 bases). This CDR3 region has 17 residues. V was clipped by 0 bases and J by 0 bases, with 15 bases between them. Germline V gene sequence: CDR1 DFQATT, CDR2 SNEGSKA (reference sequence). The CDR3 sequence: CSARDITTGSSYNEQFF. The CDR3 DNA is TGCAGTGCTAGAGACATTACTACGGGGAGCTCCTACAATGAGCAGTTCTTC.

This clonotype has ten or more counts. The junction differs from germline at one of its ends, possibly a read error. The chain recombines TRBV5-1 with TRBJ2-3; no definite D call. Germline CDR1 reads SGHRS; CDR2 reads YFSETQ. The CDR3 runs to 12 residues. CDR3 region: CASSYNTDTQYF. The CDR3 bases are TGTGCCAGCAGTTATAACACAGATACGCAGTATTTT.

This clonotype has more than one count but fewer than ten. The chain employs TRBV7-9 and TRBJ1-6; no clear D gene. The length of the CDR3 is 12 residues. Per the germline V gene, CDR1 is SEHNR and CDR2 is FQNEAQ (reference sequence). V lost 5 bases and J lost 10, with 9 bases in between. CDR3 DNA: TGTGCCAGCAGCAATCCGGGATCACCCCTCCACTTT. Protein sequence: CASSNPGSPLHF.

The J gene is TRBJ1-5, the V gene TRBV24-1; tentatively, D is TRBD1 (6 bases). The CDR3 has 15 amino acids. The V gene lost 3 bases and the J gene lost 5 bases, with 13 bases spanning the gap. The germline gives CDR1 KGHDR, CDR2 SFDVKD. Here the CDR3 DNA reads TGTGCCACCAGTGATCCCGGGGGCGGAGATCAGCCCCAGCATTTT. Its protein is CATSDPGGGDQPQHF.

This clonotype was counted ten times or more. The chain has TRBV5-1 and TRBJ2-7; TRBD2 is a possible D gene (6 bases). Trimming shortened V by 0 bases and J by 7 bases, and 11 bases separated the two germline ends. From germline, CDR1 is SGHRS and CDR2 YFSETQ. The CDR3 is 13 amino acids. The CDR3 protein is CASSLELAREQYF. For the CDR3, the DNA is TGCGCCAGCAGCTTGGAACTAGCAAGGGAGCAGTACTTC.

This clonotype has at least ten counts. The rearrangement uses TRBV29-1 and TRBJ2-1; TRBD2 agrees at 14 bases. CDR1 and CDR2 (germline): SQVTM, ANQGSEA. This CDR3 spans 14 amino acids. The trim removed 6 bases at V and 7 bases at J, leaving 5 bases unmatched. CDR3 sequence reads: CSVTGLAGGNEQFF. Here the CDR3 DNA reads TGCAGCGTGACAGGACTAGCGGGGGGAAATGAGCAGTTCTTC.

A word on this clonotype: A much larger clone is a single base away; this may be a read error. The chain combines TRBV11-2 with TRBJ2-7, with D tentatively TRBD1 (6 bases). This CDR3 is 15 amino acids long. Germline V lookup: CDR1 SGHAT, CDR2 FQNNGV. CDR3 protein: CAGSLDTGKGHEQYF. In DNA, the CDR3 is TGTGCCGGCAGCTTAGATACAGGGAAGGGCCACGAGCAGTACTTC. Variable domain in full (rest from reference TRBV11-2 and TRBJ2-7): EAGVAQSPRYKIIEKRQSVAFWCNPISGHATLYWYQQILGQGPKLLIQFQNNGVVDDSQLPKDRFSAERLKGVDSTLKIQPAKLEDSAVYLCAGSLDTGKGHEQYFGPGTRLTVT.

This clonotype was observed at least ten times. The CDR3 bases are TGTGCCAGCAGCTCTAAGGACAGATACGAGCAGTACTTC. It is translated as CASSSKDRYEQYF. This chain uses TRBV7-9 with TRBJ2-7, with D possibly matching TRBD1 (6 bases). Trimming cost V 4 bases and J 4 bases, with 11 bases left between them. The germline V gene has CDR1 SEHNR and CDR2 FQNEAQ (reference sequence). This CDR3 contains 13 residues.

The chain joins TRBV5-1 to TRBJ2-1; perhaps D is TRBD1 or TRBD2 (5 bases each). Trimming removed 0 bases at V and 4 bases at J, with 14 bases between. The CDR3 extends over 16 amino acids. Germline values: CDR1 SGHRS, CDR2 YFSETQ. This CDR3 is CASSLEGPYPYNEQFF. The CDR3 nucleotides read TGCGCCAGCAGCTTGGAGGGACCCTATCCGTACAATGAGCAGTTCTTC. Full variable domain (outside the CDR3, taken from reference TRBV5-1 and TRBJ2-1): KAGVTQTPRYLIKTRGQQVTLSCSPISGHRSVSWYQQTPGQGLQFLFEYFSETQRNKGNFPGRFSGRQFSNSRSEMNVSTLELGDSALYLCASSLEGPYPYNEQFFGPGTRLTVL.

The chain combines TRBV5-1 with TRBJ1-2, with no clear D. Trimming left V 3 bases short and J 6 bases short, with 15 bases between. This CDR3 comprises 14 residues. The germline V gene has CDR1 SGHRS and CDR2 YFSETQ. Written as DNA, the CDR3 is TGCGCCAGCAGCTCCCCATCGGCCCCACATGGCTACACCTTC. As protein: CASSSPSAPHGYTF.

The chain couples TRBV3-1 to TRBJ2-5, with D tentatively TRBD2 (6 bases). This CDR3 spans 15 amino acids. Looked up from germline, CDR1 is LGHDT and CDR2 is YNNKEL (reference sequence). V was shortened by 1 base and J by 4 bases, with 13 bases between the two germline ends. CDR3 coding DNA: TGTGCCAGCAGCCAAGTTGTCCAGGGAGGAGAGACCCAGTACTTC. Protein: CASSQVVQGGETQYF.

V gene TRBV12-5 combines with J gene TRBJ2-1; TRBD2 is a possible D gene (6 bases). Trimming took off 0 bases at V and 9 bases at J, with 27 bases between the two ends. Germline-derived CDR1 and CDR2 are LGHNT and FRNRAP. The CDR3 loop spans 19 amino acids. The CDR3 sequence: CASGLVRPGRERADGEQFF. The DNA of the CDR3 is TGTGCTAGTGGTTTGGTGAGGCCTGGCCGGGAGCGGGCCGACGGTGAGCAGTTCTTC.

The CDR3, as DNA: TGCAGTGCTAGAGCTAACCCCGGTGGGACCAGGGCTGAAAAACTGTTTTTT. This gives the protein CSARANPGGTRAEKLFF. The chain recombines TRBV20-1 with TRBJ1-4, with a weak D call TRBD1 (5 bases). CDR3 size: 17 residues. Trimming removed 1 base at V and 7 bases at J, with 22 bases between. Germline V CDR1 and CDR2: DFQATT, SNEGSKA (reference sequence).

The chain employs TRBV20-1 and TRBJ1-1, with 7 bases identical to TRBD1. V shed 6 bases, J shed 6 bases, and the junction held 7 bases outside the gene matches. CDR3 length: 12 amino acids. Germline loops: CDR1 DFQATT, CDR2 SNEGSKA (reference sequence). The CDR3 sequence is CSATPTGAEAFF. CDR3 nucleotide sequence: TGCAGTGCCACCCCTACAGGGGCTGAAGCTTTCTTT.